This T cell receptor (beta chain) was found in a study of T cell repertoires in cytomegalovirus infection. Study background: Selection of CMV epitopes for the study included recently identified HLA-C-restricted and well-studied HLA-B-restricted ones. A matching HLA type, together with CMV infection, was signaled by public TCR beta signatures. Notes on the study in general: Accumulated public TCR beta family frequency recognized individuals carrying CMV together with the relevant HLA. The ex vivo response was dominated by HLA-C-restricted CMV-specific TCR beta clonotypes.

This clonotype came up a few times. As yet, its antigen is unknown. Germline V gene data show CDR1 as ENHRY and CDR2 as SYGVKD. With 6 bases clipped from V and 6 bases from J, the junction kept 5 bases outside the gene matches. The CDR3 length is 14 residues. TCRdb reanalysed the reads using MiXCR and keeps one entry per CDR3 protein. The table has some 500,000 distinct CDR3 sequences, over 35% seen once. The input for sequencing was cultured PBMCs, taken from culture after CMV antigen stimulation. The V gene is TRBV10-3, the J gene TRBJ2-2; 9 bases are shared with TRBD2. The clonotype originates from a human donor in good health (CMV status not recorded). Some clones in this sample may be carry-over from other donors' samples. The CDR3 is CAIRQGLAPGELFF. CDR3 coding DNA: TGTGCCATCAGACAGGGACTAGCTCCCGGGGAGCTGTTTTTT.